The next 9 T cell receptor beta chains were all read from a single sample in a study of OX40 agonist ivuxolimab in advanced cancers. Assay: immunoSEQ multiplex PCR; the TCRdb copy retains only in-frame clones and omits some. The repertoire consists of about 65,000 clones, with 80% to 90% occurring once and the leading ten covering approximately 0.4%. Specimen: CD4+ or CD8+ T cells sorted from blood, collected in a trial of the OX40 agonist ivuxolimab. The receptors here all came from an adult with an advanced solid tumor such as melanoma, head and neck, liver or kidney cancer.

The chain links TRBV14 to TRBJ1-1; no clear D. The CDR3 has 12 residues. CDR1 SGHDN and CDR2 FVKESK come from the germline V gene. Trimming removed 2 bases from V and 3 bases from J, with 4 bases in between. The CDR3 nucleotides read TGTGCCAGCAGCCAATTTCACACTGAAGCTTTCTTT. This gives the protein CASSQFHTEAFF. The entire variable domain, with the rest obtained from reference TRBV14 and TRBJ1-1, is as follows: EAGVTQFPSHSVIEKGQTVTLRCDPISGHDNLYWYRRVMGKEIKFLLHFVKESKQDESGMPNNRFLAERTGGTYSTLKVQPAELEDSGVYFCASSQFHTEAFFGQGTRLTVV.

The chain is built from TRBV27 and TRBJ1-2; no definite D call. Germline V gives CDR1 MNHEY, CDR2 SMNVEV (reference sequence). V lost 0 bases, J lost 4 bases, and 21 bases lay in between. The CDR3 is 18 residues long. The CDR3 nucleotides are TGTGCCAGCAGTTTATCGTTGGCAGCTCAAGGGTCTCTCTATGGCTACACCTTC. The encoded protein is CASSLSLAAQGSLYGYTF.

The V gene is TRBV19, the J gene TRBJ2-7, with TRBD1 identical over 10 bases. The J segment lost 0 bases and the V segment lost 3 bases, leaving 5 bases of the junction unmatched. Germline V CDR1 and CDR2: LNHDA, SQIVND (reference sequence). CDR3 length equals 16 residues. DNA for the CDR3: TGTGCCAGTAGTATGGGGGGACAGGGGAACTCCTACGAGCAGTACTTC. The encoded protein is CASSMGGQGNSYEQYF.

This rearrangement joins TRBV6-6 to TRBJ2-4; a possible D gene is TRBD2 (6 bases). From germline, CDR1 is MNHNY and CDR2 SVGAGI (reference sequence). The ends were cut back, 10 bases at V and 4 bases at J, with 17 bases in the middle. The CDR3 totals 14 residues. Here the CDR3 reads CATLEWGEKNIQYF. The CDR3 region has the DNA TGTGCCACCCTAGAATGGGGGGAGAAAAACATTCAGTACTTC.

V and J are TRBV29-1 and TRBJ1-6, with a weak D call TRBD1 (6 bases). This CDR3 has 16 amino acids. Trimming removed 0 bases from V and 10 bases from J, with 19 bases in between. Per the germline V gene, CDR1 is SQVTM and CDR2 is ANQGSEA. CDR3 protein: CSVEDQVTGLKSPLHF. DNA for the CDR3: TGCAGCGTTGAAGATCAGGTCACAGGGTTGAAGTCACCCCTCCACTTT. The full variable domain, rest sourced from reference TRBV29-1 and TRBJ1-6, is SAVISQKPSRDICQRGTSLTIQCQVDSQVTMMFWYRQQPGQSLTLIATANQGSEATYESGFVIDKFPISRPNLTFSTLTVSNMSPEDSSIYLCSVEDQVTGLKSPLHFGNGTRLTVT.

V gene TRBV6-5 combines with J gene TRBJ1-6; D is ambiguous. Trimming removed 2 bases at V and 9 bases at J, with 8 bases between. CDR3 length: 13 residues. Per germline, CDR1 MNHEY and CDR2 SVGAGI. The CDR3 DNA reads TGTGCCAGCAGTTACGCTTTAGGTTCACCCCTCCACTTT. Residues: CASSYALGSPLHF.

V usage is TRBV4-1 and J usage is TRBJ1-4; D is perhaps TRBD1 (5 bases). V was shortened by 3 bases and J by 8 bases, with 13 bases between the two germline ends. Germline V gene sequence: CDR1 MGHRA, CDR2 YSYEKL. CDR3 length: 14 amino acids. CDR3 protein: CASSQEGLREKLFF. As DNA, the CDR3 is TGCGCCAGCAGCCAGGAGGGGCTCCGGGAAAAACTGTTTTTT.

The gene calls are TRBV5-6 and TRBJ2-1, with D perhaps TRBD2 (6 bases). Between the trimmed V and J ends, which lost 4 bases and 4 bases, there was a span of 21 bases. Germline loops: CDR1 SGHDT, CDR2 YYEEEE. This CDR3 spans 17 amino acids. The CDR3 here is CASSLSGASRFYNEQFF. As DNA, the CDR3 is TGTGCCAGCAGCCTTAGCGGCGCTTCCCGCTTTTACAATGAGCAGTTCTTC.

The CDR3 coding sequence is TGTGCCAGCAGGGTGGAGACAGGGAGTTCACCCCTCCACTTT. Its protein product is CASRVETGSSPLHF. The rearrangement links TRBV5-4 to TRBJ1-6; 7 bases are a match to TRBD1. The germline gives CDR1 SGHNT, CDR2 YYREEE (reference sequence). The CDR3 runs to 14 residues. V dropped 5 bases and J dropped 9; count of bases not matched to a gene: 8.